This TCR beta chain was documented in a study of regulatory T cells in long-lasting Graves disease. The TCR beta library used iRepertoire HTBI primers with Arm-PCR amplification of CDR3. TCRdb ran MiXCR on the multiplex PCR reads and lists one entry per CDR3 protein. Of hundreds of thousands of distinct CDR3 sequences detected, 18% appear once; the ten largest clones hold less than 45%. This clonotype has a count of ten or more. Time point in this sample: newly diagnosed GD, antithyroid drugs for less than 3 months. Making the TCR library involved RNA that had been extracted from PBMCs. The V segment lost 0 bases and the J segment 1 base; nucleotides outside the gene matches: 11. Germline V lookup: CDR1 LGHDT, CDR2 YNNKEL (reference sequence). This CDR3 comprises 20 residues.

Here the sequenced sample was peripheral blood mononuclear cells (PBMCs), taken at new diagnosis, from a patient treated with antithyroid drugs. The rearrangement links TRBV3-1 to TRBJ2-2; TRBD2 matches at 10 bases. The receptor was derived from a female donor with Graves disease. CDR3 amino acids: CASSQDLAARLAGNTGELFF. In DNA form, the CDR3 reads TGTGCCAGCAGCCAAGATCTAGCGGCCCGACTAGCGGGGAACACCGGGGAGCTGTTTTTT.